A single sample gave rise to the 4 T cell receptor beta chains below, sequenced in a study of Tregs in tolerant kidney transplant recipients. Repertoires were generated with immunoSEQ multiplex PCR, while TCRdb's copy carries only in-frame clones and drops some. The sample holds 84,000 or so clones; approximately 93% are singletons and the top ten take 1.6%. Mixed chimerism was transient after nonmyeloablative marrow transplants from related graft donors. This sample comprised CD4+ T cells from blood (PBMCs), obtained 12 months after the transplant. The receptors here all came from a human patient who received a combined kidney and bone marrow transplant. The graft donor may have contributed some T cells.

In DNA, the CDR3 is TGTGCCAGTAGTATAGTCCGCCTACAGGGGATGGCCGAAAAACTGTTTTTT. This sequence encodes CASSIVRLQGMAEKLFF. This chain joins TRBV19 and TRBJ1-4; 7 bases are shared with TRBD1. J gave up 8 bases and V 1 base, and 13 bases lay outside the gene matches. Germline CDR1 reads LNHDA; CDR2 reads SQIVND (reference sequence). This CDR3 spans 17 amino acids. Using reference TRBV19 and TRBJ1-4 for the parts outside the CDR3, the full variable domain is DGGITQSPKYLFRKEGQNVTLSCEQNLNHDAMYWYRQDPGQGLRLIYYSQIVNDFQKGDIAEGYSVSREKKESFPLTVTSAQKNPTAFYLCASSIVRLQGMAEKLFFGSGTQLSVL.

This chain connects TRBV7-3 to TRBJ2-1; no definite D call. The germline V and J ends were trimmed by 2 bases and 0 bases, with 8 bases remaining between them. Germline V gives CDR1 SGHTA, CDR2 FQGTGA. The CDR3 is made up of 15 amino acids. The CDR3 sequence: CASSLRVSSYNEQFF. The CDR3 DNA is TGTGCCAGCAGCTTACGGGTGAGCTCCTACAATGAGCAGTTCTTC.

The chain is built from TRBV19 and TRBJ2-3, with 9 bases fitting TRBD2. CDR3 length: 16 residues. V lost 6 bases and J lost 6; bases outside the gene matches: 13. CDR1 and CDR2 (germline): LNHDA, SQIVND (reference sequence). This chain's CDR3 is CASRNRASSGVDTQYF. In nucleotides, the CDR3 is TGTGCCAGTAGGAATAGGGCGTCTAGCGGGGTGGATACGCAGTATTTT.

The chain uses TRBV7-2 and TRBJ2-3; possible D gene TRBD1, 5 bases. Germline V gene sequence: CDR1 SGHTA, CDR2 FQGNSA. Trimming took 3 bases from V and 5 from J, leaving 15 bases between them. The CDR3 sequence is 15 residues long. The CDR3 region has the DNA TGTGCCAGCAGCTTTCCCGCGGCAGGGCAAGATACGCAGTATTTT. This codes for CASSFPAAGQDTQYF. Filled out from reference TRBV7-2 and TRBJ2-3, the complete variable domain reads GAGVSQSPSNKVTEKGKDVELRCDPISGHTALYWYRQSLGQGLEFLIYFQGNSAPDKSGLPSDRFSAERTGGSVSTLTIQRTQQEDSAVYLCASSFPAAGQDTQYFGPGTRLTVL.